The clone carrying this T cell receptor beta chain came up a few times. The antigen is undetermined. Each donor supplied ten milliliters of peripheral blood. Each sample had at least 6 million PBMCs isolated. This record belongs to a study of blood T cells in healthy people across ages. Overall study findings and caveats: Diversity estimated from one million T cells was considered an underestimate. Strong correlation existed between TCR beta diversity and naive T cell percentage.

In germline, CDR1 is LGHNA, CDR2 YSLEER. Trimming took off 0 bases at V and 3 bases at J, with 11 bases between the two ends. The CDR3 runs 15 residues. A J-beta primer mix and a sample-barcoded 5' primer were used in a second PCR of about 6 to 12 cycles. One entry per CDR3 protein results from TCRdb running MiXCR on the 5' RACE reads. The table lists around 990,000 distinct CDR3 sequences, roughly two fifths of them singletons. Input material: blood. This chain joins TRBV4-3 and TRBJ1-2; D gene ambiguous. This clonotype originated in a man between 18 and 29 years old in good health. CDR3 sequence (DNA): TGCGCCAGCAGCCAAGAATACGCCAGCTACTATGGCTACACCTTC. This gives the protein CASSQEYASYYGYTF.